The rows below give T cell receptor beta chains drawn from one sample of a study of T cell responses to AZD1222 COVID-19 vaccine. The method was immunoSEQ multiplex PCR; TCRdb's version includes in-frame clones alone and lacks a portion of them. The data show more than 150,000 clones, approximately 94% seen once. The input for sequencing was peripheral blood, taken 28 days after the second AZD1222 dose. These receptors were taken from an adult who received the AZD1222 COVID-19 vaccine. Each CDR3 is given without its conserved first and last residue.

>TRBV6-2/TRBV6-3
ASSYSMSYGYT
>TRBV20-1
SASETGENYGYT
>TRBV11-3
ASSPTAGGHEQY
>TRBV2
ASSQTDTQY
>TRBV4-3
ASSQDIGTENSPLH
>TRBV11-3
ASSLEAGGTYGYT
>TRBV28
ASSHRAPTSAGETQY
>TRBV6-5
ATHHPMAGEQY
>TRBV6-5
ASSLLASTQY
>TRBV19
ASSIDRGQNQPQH
>TRBV5-5
ASSLTGGPNQPQH
>TRBV10-3
AISPVRLWMDGYT
>TRBV3-1/TRBV3-2
ASSQEGELF
>TRBV4-1
ASSQKTGHEQY
>TRBV5-1
ASSWRQQGATGELF
>TRBV13
ASSHRDRNYEQY
>TRBV27
ASSLRLLPGSQPNEQF
>TRBV27
ASSIPRGLSYNEQF
>TRBV11-2
ASSLRGEKLF
>TRBV11-2
ASSLVASGTSYEQY
>TRBV16
ASSQSAATGTEAF
>TRBV6-1
ASSEAETGNQPQH
>TRBV6-4
ARRGLRNTEAF
>TRBV6-2/TRBV6-3
ASSPFGGKETQY
>TRBV12-3/TRBV12-4
ASSQQSTEAF
>TRBV27
ASSPRQGHNSNQPQH
>TRBV3-1/TRBV3-2
ASSPRGRVAF
>TRBV28
ASSRTKRGQPQH
>TRBV19
ASSTTELATGELF